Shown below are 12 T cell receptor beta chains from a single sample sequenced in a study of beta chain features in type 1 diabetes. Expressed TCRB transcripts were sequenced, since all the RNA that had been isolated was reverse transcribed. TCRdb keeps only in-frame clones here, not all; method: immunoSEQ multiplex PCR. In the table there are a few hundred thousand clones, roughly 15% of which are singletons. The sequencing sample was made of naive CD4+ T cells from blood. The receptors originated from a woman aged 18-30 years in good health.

CDR3: CASKPGANYGYTF. The CDR3 coding sequence is TGTGCCAGCAAACCCGGGGCTAACTATGGCTACACCTTC. The V gene is TRBV7-8, the J gene TRBJ1-2; D remains unclear. This CDR3 has 13 amino acids. Trimming took off 7 bases at V and 0 bases at J, with 9 bases between the two ends. Germline V gene lookup returns CDR1 SGHVS and CDR2 FQNEAQ.

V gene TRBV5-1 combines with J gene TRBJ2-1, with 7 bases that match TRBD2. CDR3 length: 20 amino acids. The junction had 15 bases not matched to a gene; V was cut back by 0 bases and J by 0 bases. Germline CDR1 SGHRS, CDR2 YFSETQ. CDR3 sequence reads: CASSLGTRLAVLSSYNEQFF. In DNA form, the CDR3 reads TGCGCCAGCAGCTTGGGTACCCGCCTAGCGGTTCTAAGCTCCTACAATGAGCAGTTCTTC.

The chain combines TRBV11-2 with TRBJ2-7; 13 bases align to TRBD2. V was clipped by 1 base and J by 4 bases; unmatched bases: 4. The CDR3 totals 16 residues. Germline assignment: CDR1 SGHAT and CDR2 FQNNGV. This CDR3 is CASSLGLAGGTYEQYF. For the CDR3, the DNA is TGTGCCAGCAGCTTAGGACTAGCGGGAGGTACTTACGAGCAGTACTTC.

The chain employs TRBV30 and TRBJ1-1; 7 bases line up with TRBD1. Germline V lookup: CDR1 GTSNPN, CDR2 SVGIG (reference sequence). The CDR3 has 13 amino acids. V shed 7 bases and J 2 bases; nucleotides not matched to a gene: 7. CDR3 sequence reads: CASTPGGNTEAFF. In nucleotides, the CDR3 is TGTGCCTCGACCCCAGGGGGAAACACTGAAGCTTTCTTT.

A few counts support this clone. CDR3 residues: CASSPRHNYGYTF. CDR3 nucleotides: TGTGCCAGCAGCCCCAGACATAACTATGGCTACACCTTC. This rearrangement joins TRBV9 to TRBJ1-2, with D uncertain. Trimming pared 4 bases from V and 1 base from J, leaving 8 bases between. The V gene's germline CDR1 is SGDLS and CDR2 YYNGEE. There are 13 residues in the CDR3.

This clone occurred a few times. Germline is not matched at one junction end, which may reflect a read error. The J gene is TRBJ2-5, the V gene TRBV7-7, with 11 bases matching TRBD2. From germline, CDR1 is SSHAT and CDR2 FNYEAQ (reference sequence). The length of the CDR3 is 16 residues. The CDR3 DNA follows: TGTGCTAGCAGCTTAGGAGCCGCTAGCGGGGGGGAGACCCAGTACTTC. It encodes CASSLGAASGGETQYF.

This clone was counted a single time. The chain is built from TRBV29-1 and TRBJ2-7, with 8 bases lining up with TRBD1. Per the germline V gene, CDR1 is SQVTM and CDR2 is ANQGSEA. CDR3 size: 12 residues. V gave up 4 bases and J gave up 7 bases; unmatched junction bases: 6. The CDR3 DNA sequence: TGCAGCGTTGCTGGGACAGGAGGGGAGCAGTACTTC. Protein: CSVAGTGGEQYF.

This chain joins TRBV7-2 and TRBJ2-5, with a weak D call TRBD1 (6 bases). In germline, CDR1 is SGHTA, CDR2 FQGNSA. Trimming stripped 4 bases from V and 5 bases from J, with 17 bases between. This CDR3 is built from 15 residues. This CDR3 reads CASSSDRRFRETQYF. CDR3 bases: TGTGCCAGCAGCTCTGACAGGCGGTTCAGGGAGACCCAGTACTTC.

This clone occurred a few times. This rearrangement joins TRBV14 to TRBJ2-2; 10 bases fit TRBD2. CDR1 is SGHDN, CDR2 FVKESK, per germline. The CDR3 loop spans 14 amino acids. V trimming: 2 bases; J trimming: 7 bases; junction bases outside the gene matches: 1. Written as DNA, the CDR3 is TGTGCCAGCAGCCAAACTAGCGGGATCGGGGAGCTGTTTTTT. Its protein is CASSQTSGIGELFF.

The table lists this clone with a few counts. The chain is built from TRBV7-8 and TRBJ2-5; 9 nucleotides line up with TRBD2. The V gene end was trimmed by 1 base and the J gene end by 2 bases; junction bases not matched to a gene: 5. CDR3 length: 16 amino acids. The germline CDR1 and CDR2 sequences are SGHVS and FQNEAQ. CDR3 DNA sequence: TGTGCCAGCAGCTTAGTTCAGCGGGAGGTTCAAGAGACCCAGTACTTC. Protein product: CASSLVQREVQETQYF. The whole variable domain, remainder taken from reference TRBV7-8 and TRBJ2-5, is GAGVSQSPRYKVAKRGQDVALRCDPISGHVSLFWYQQALGQGPEFLTYFQNEAQLDKSGLPSDRFFAERPEGSVSTLKIQRTQQEDSAVYLCASSLVQREVQETQYFGPGTRLLVL.

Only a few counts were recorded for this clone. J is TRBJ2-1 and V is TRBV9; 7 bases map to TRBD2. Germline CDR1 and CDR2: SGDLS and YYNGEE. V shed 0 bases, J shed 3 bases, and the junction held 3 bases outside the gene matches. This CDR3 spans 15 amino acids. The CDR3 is CASSVVSGDYNEQFF. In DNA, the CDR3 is TGTGCCAGCAGCGTAGTAAGCGGGGACTACAATGAGCAGTTCTTC.

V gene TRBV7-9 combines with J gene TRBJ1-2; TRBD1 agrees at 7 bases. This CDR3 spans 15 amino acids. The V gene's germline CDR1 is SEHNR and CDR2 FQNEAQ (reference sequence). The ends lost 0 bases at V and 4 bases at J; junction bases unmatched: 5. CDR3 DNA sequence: TGTGCCAGCAGCTTAGCGGACAGGCTAACCTATGGCTACACCTTC. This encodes CASSLADRLTYGYTF.